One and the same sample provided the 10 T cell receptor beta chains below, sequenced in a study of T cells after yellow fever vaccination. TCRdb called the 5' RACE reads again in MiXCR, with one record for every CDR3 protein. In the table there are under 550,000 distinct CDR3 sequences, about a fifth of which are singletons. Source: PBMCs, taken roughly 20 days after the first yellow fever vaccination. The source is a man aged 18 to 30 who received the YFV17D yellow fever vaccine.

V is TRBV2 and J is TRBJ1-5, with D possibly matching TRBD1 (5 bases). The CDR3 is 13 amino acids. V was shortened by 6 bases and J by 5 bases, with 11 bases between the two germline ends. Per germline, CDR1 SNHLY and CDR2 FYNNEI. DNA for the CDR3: TGTGCCAGCAGCCAATTGGGGGATCAGCCCCAGCATTTT. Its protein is CASSQLGDQPQHF.

The CDR3 protein is CASSGSRPDTQYF. The CDR3 DNA is TGTGCCAGCAGCGGGAGTCGTCCAGATACGCAGTATTTT. The V call is TRBV9, the J call TRBJ2-3; D is undetermined. The CDR3 length is 13 residues. Germline V gene data show CDR1 as SGDLS and CDR2 as YYNGEE. Between the trimmed V and J ends, which lost 3 bases and 4 bases, there was a span of 9 bases.

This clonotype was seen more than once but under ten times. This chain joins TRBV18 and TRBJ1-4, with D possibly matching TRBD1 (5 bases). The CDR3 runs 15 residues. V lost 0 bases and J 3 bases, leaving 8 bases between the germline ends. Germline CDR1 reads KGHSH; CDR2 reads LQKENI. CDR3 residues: CASSPPSGANEKLFF. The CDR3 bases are TGTGCCAGCTCACCACCCTCGGGGGCTAATGAAAAACTGTTTTTT.

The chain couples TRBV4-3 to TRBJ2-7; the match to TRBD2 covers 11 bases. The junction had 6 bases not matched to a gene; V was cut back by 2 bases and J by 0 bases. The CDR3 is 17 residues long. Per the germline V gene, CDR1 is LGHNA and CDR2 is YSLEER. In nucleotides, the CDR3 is TGCGCCAGCAGCCAATTTCTGACTAGCGGGGTCTCCTACGAGCAGTACTTC. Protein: CASSQFLTSGVSYEQYF.

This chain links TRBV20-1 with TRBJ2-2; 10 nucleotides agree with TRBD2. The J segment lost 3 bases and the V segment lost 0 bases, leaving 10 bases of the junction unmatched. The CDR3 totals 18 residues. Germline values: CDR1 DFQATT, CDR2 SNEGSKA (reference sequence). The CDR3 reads CSARDRAGGLWDTGELFF. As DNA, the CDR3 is TGCAGTGCTAGAGATCGAGCGGGGGGGCTCTGGGACACCGGGGAGCTGTTTTTT.

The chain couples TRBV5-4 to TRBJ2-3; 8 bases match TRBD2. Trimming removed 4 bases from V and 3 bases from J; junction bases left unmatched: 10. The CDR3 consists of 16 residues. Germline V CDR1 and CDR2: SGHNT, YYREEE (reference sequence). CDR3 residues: CASSEPPGGPTDTQYF. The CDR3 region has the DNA TGTGCCAGCAGCGAACCCCCGGGGGGGCCGACAGATACGCAGTATTTT.

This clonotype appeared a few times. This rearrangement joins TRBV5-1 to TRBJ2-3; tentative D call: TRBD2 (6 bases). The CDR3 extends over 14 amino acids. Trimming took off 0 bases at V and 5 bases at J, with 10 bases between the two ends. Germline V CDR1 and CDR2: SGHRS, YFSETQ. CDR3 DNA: TGCGCCAGCAGCTTGGCCGGGACTTTAGATACGCAGTATTTT. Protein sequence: CASSLAGTLDTQYF.

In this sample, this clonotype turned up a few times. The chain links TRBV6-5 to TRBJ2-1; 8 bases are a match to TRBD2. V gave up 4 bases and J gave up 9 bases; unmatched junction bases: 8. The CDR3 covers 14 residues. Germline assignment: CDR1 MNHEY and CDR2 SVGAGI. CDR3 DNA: TGTGCCAGCAGTTTGGCGGGGGGAGTCCCTGAGCAGTTCTTC. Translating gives CASSLAGGVPEQFF.

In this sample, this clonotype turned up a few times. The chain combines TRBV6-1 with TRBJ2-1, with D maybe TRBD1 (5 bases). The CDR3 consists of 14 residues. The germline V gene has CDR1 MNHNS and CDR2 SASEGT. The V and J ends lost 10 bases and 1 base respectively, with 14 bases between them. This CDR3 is CATPWGESYNEQFF. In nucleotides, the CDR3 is TGTGCCACCCCGTGGGGCGAATCCTACAATGAGCAGTTCTTC.

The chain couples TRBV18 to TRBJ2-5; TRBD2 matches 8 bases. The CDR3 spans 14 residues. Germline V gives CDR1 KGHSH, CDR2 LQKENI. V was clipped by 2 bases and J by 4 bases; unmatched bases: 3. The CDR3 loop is CASSPGSGRETQYF. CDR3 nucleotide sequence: TGTGCCAGCTCACCAGGAAGCGGGAGAGAGACCCAGTACTTC.